This T cell receptor (beta chain) was documented in a study of shared clonotypes between healthy human individuals. Study-level results: Clonotypes which were not shared had lower generation probabilities than clonotypes that all four donors shared. Shared across a handful of donors were about 4.6% of the naive CD4 clonotypes.

Original handling: Junction-only sequences produced by ImmunoSEQ had no quality scores, so filtering differed. TCRdb's copy holds only in-frame clones and misses some; the assay was immunoSEQ multiplex PCR. That table furnishes V, J and clone size, whereas the DNA furnished D and trimming. The sample has under 1,900,000 clones, just under 99% seen once. About this clone: Its antigen remains unidentified.

This CDR3 contains 13 residues. Per the germline V gene, CDR1 is SGHRS and CDR2 is YFSETQ. Trimming took off 0 bases at V and 5 bases at J, with 9 bases between the two ends. The clonotype originates from a man aged 25 to 45 in good health. Sequencing used naive CD4+ T cells sorted from blood. Subset denoted: CD45RA+ positively selected. V usage is TRBV5-1 and J usage is TRBJ2-7; no definite D call. The chain's CDR3 is CASSLAPRDEQYF. CDR3 coding DNA: TGCGCCAGCAGCTTGGCACCCCGTGACGAGCAGTACTTC.